The T cell receptor beta chain under discussion was sequenced for a study of molecular identifiers for immune sequencing clone quantification. Study-wide findings and caveats: The study found clones above 20 RNA copies held over 97% of effector molecules and under 1% in naive cells.

This clonotype was seen a handful of times. The antigen remains unidentified. Germline assignment: CDR1 MNHEY and CDR2 SMNVEV (reference sequence). V was shortened by 3 bases and J by 8 bases, with 10 bases between the two germline ends. The CDR3 spans 12 residues. Libraries of bulk TCR were made by previously described methods (with listed TCR primers). TCRdb re-analysed the PCR reads in MiXCR, keeping a single row per CDR3 protein. Among about 630,000 distinct CDR3 sequences listed, over 25% were seen once. The sequence was obtained from a human donor in good health. Some libraries in this study had Jurkat cell RNA spiked in. The chain carries TRBV27 and TRBJ1-1; D ambiguous. The sequencing sample was made of naive CD8+ T cells from blood, with Jurkat cell RNA spiked in. Subset here: FACS-sorted CD8+CD4-CCR7+CD45RA+ naive T cells. The CDR3 DNA follows: TGTGCCAGCAGTTTCCCTACGGGGGAAGCTTTCTTT. This encodes CASSFPTGEAFF.